This T cell receptor (beta chain) was retrieved from a study of T cell responses to AZD1222 COVID-19 vaccine. Regarding the study as a whole: Possibly, clonal diversity was underestimated; donors were largely white British and included more females. Repertoires were collected only later (after the peak T cell response had occurred). Dominant at 160-218 and 743-854, vaccine-associated CD4 TCRs also spanned spike.

The protocol was immunoSEQ multiplex PCR, while the TCRdb copy is restricted to in-frame clones and leaves out a portion. The data show about 170,000 clones, with roughly 85% seen just once and roughly 1.1% held by the top ten. Regarding this clone: The antigen is undetermined.

The sequence came from an adult who received the AZD1222 COVID-19 vaccine. The sample was peripheral blood, taken 28 days after the second AZD1222 dose.

CDR3 nucleotides: TGCGCCAGCAGCCGTTCCGCCGGGACTGTCAAGAGTTTGGGAAACACCATATATTTT. This codes for CASSRSAGTVKSLGNTIYF. This chain links TRBV4-1 with TRBJ1-3; D is perhaps TRBD1 (5 bases). The CDR3 covers 19 residues. Trimming left V 4 bases short and J 4 bases short, with 26 bases between. Germline V CDR1 and CDR2: MGHRA, YSYEKL.